This note documents a single T cell receptor (beta chain) sequence. Its antigen is still unknown. Trimming shortened V by 5 bases and J by 5 bases, and 19 bases separated the two germline ends. The CDR3 consists of 15 residues. Germline values: CDR1 SGHDT, CDR2 YYEEEE. The record originates from a study of cytomegalovirus exposure and HLA in healthy donors. Study-wide results and caveats: Rarity held for most TCR sequences, but there were some public TCRs that occurred in many donors. Accounts indicate the classifier identified cytomegalovirus status with strong specificity and sensitivity. Cytomegalovirus association was listed for around 170 TCR beta chains. According to a subsequent analysis, TCR clusters from the first cohort were inclined to appear together in the 120 or so validation repertoires.

Repertoires were generated with immunoSEQ multiplex PCR, while TCRdb's copy carries only in-frame clones and drops some. The top ten hold 1.5% to 2% of the sample, which has about 56,000 clones, 93% seen once. The receptor was isolated from a woman younger than 30 in good health and CMV-seropositive. The gene calls are TRBV5-6 and TRBJ2-5; the D is unclear. The sequenced sample was PBMCs. This CDR3 is CASRAWYGLGETQYF. CDR3 bases: TGTGCCAGCAGAGCTTGGTACGGGTTAGGCGAGACCCAGTACTTC.